This T cell receptor (beta chain) was captured in a study of shared clonotypes between healthy human individuals. Study outcomes and limitations: Specimens sampled were limited to blood, with tissue repertoires likely differing. With few donors, the genetic and exposure-history diversity represented was limited.

Details on this clone: Its antigen is as yet unknown.

In the naive CD8 group, cells lacked CD45RO and were positively selected for CCR7, so terminally differentiated effector memory CD45RA+ cells were left out. Assay used: immunoSEQ multiplex PCR; TCRdb lists only in-frame clones, some missing. The sample yields some 600,000 clones, approximately 96% seen once. Germline V gives CDR1 MDHEN, CDR2 SYDVKM. There are 17 residues in the CDR3. Trimming shortened V by 1 base and J by 1 base, and 13 bases separated the two germline ends. The J gene is TRBJ2-2, the V gene TRBV28; maybe TRBD2 (5 bases). This TCR was recovered from a young woman in good health. The sequenced sample consisted of naive CD8+ T cells sorted from blood. CDR3 sequence (DNA): TGTGCCAGCAGTTTATCTTTAAGCGGAATGAACACCGGGGAGCTGTTTTTT. Its translation is CASSLSLSGMNTGELFF.